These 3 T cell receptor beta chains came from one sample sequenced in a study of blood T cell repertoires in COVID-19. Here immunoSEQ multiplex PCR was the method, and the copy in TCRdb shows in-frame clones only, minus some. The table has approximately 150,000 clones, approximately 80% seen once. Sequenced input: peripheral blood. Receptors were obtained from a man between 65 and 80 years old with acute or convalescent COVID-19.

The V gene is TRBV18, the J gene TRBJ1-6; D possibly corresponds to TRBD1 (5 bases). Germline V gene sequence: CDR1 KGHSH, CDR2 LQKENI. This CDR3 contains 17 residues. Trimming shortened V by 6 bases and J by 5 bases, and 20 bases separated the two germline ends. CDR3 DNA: TGTGCCAGCTCCACCAAGGGGCATTCGGCCGATAATTCACCCCTCCACTTT. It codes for CASSTKGHSADNSPLHF.

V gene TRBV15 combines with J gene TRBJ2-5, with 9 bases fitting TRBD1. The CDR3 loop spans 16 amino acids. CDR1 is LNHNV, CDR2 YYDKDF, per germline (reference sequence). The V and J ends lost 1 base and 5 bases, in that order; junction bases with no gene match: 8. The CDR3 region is CATSRAQGQGYETQYF. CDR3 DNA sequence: TGTGCCACCAGCAGAGCCCAGGGACAGGGCTACGAGACCCAGTACTTC.

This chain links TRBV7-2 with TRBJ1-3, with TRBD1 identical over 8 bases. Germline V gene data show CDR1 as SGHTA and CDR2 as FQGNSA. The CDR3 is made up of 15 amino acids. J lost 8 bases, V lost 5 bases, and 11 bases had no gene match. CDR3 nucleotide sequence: TGTGCCAGCAGCCTTAGACAGGGGCTTAGCTACACCATATATTTT. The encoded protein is CASSLRQGLSYTIYF.